This TCR beta chain is drawn from a study of blood T cell repertoires in COVID-19 (TCRdb year 2020). Looking at the study overall: Samples covering the acute and convalescent phases of COVID-19 were provided by collaborators in the United States, Italy and Spain. The material from the prospective study consisted of cDNA or gDNA derived from T cells, B-cell-depleted T cells, or PBMCs. The dataset comprised deeply sampled blood TCRbeta repertoires from subjects exposed to, actively infected with, or recovered from COVID-19. A freely available public database, intended as a resource for researchers studying the immune response to SARS-CoV-2, is where the repertoires were released. The samples were drawn from two sources: the first 160 participants of the ongoing ImmuneRACE study, and 950 to 1,500 subjects contributed by 6 global collaborators. A de-identified subject ID, COVID-19 status, age in years and sex were almost always included in the sample metadata. Where available, HLA class I and class II types were taken from metadata supplied by the sample provider and were not determined by assay-based typing. Results the study describes overall, beyond this receptor: How much clinical and demographic metadata was included differed by source and by participant, and the metadata was provided uncurated.

TCRbeta CDR3 regions were amplified from genomic DNA using the immunoSEQ Assay, a bias-controlled multiplex PCR. The original methods were these. The number of nucleated cells in each sample was estimated by amplification of reference gene primers within the assay. To quantify the absolute abundance of each unique TCRbeta CDR3 rearrangement, sequence reads were collapsed and filtered. For each sample, productive Simpson clonality was calculated as the square root of Simpson's diversity index over productive rearrangements. TCRdb provides this immuneACCESS table in a form limited to in-frame rearrangements. Some clones are lacking; in checked studies, under half of them reflect an unresolved V gene, and why the rest are absent is not known. The DNA gave D and trimming, while V, J and clone size come from that table. This sample gives 85,000 to 100,000 clones in total; more than 65% of them show up just once. About a sixth of the sample is held by the ten biggest clonotypes.

V and J are truncated by 6 bases and 3 bases respectively, leaving an intervening sequence of 12 bases. Via the germline V gene, CDR1 is LGHNT and CDR2 FRNRAP. Spanning cysteine to phenylalanine, the CDR3 consists of 14 amino acids. CDR3 DNA only is kept here, 42 bases in frame from base 1. Collaborating institutions collected whole blood in K2EDTA tubes following their own protocols. Collaborator samples were shipped for TCRbeta analysis as frozen whole blood, isolated PBMCs, or DNA extracted from either sample type. Note on this clone: It lacks a known antigen. No base qualities exist here, and no much larger clone lies one base off it.

The sample taken for sequencing was peripheral blood. The receptor's source is a woman over 75 with active or convalescent COVID-19. The receptor chain draws on TRBV12-5 and TRBJ1-3, with TRBD1 as a weak D call on 6 bases. This receptor has the CDR3 CASGAGEGGNTIYF. The base sequence is TGTGCTAGTGGGGCAGGGGAGGGTGGAAACACCATATATTTT.